This TCR beta chain was observed in a study of technical replicates of blood from several donors. Clones were sequenced by immunoSEQ multiplex PCR, and TCRdb holds only the in-frame ones, with some missing. Among 50,000 to 70,000 clones listed, just under 95% were seen once. The germline gives CDR1 SNHLY, CDR2 FYNNEI. J lost 6 bases, V lost 6 bases, and 10 bases had no gene match. CDR3 length: 15 residues. Sequenced input: PBMCs. The rearrangement joins TRBV2 to TRBJ2-3; 9 nucleotides align to TRBD2. The TCR sequence derives from a human donor in good health. Some clones in this sample may be carry-over from other donors' samples. The CDR3 reads CASSAKRGVPDTQYF. The CDR3 nucleotides read TGTGCCAGCAGCGCCAAGCGGGGGGTCCCTGATACGCAGTATTTT.